What follows are 10 T cell receptor beta chains derived from one specimen sequenced in a study of shared clonotypes between healthy human individuals. Repertoires were generated with immunoSEQ multiplex PCR, while TCRdb's copy carries only in-frame clones and drops some. This table holds 400,000 to 550,000 clones, 70% to 80% found once. Source material: PBMCs. The origin of the receptors is a woman in her thirties or forties in good health. Some clones in this sample may be carry-over from other donors' samples.

V usage is TRBV6-1 and J usage is TRBJ2-7; 11 bases line up with TRBD1. The length of the CDR3 is 14 residues. J was trimmed by 6 bases and V by 7 bases; bases with no gene match: 8. The germline CDR1 and CDR2 sequences are MNHNS and SASEGT. CDR3 sequence: CASTEGQGAGEQYF. The CDR3 DNA reads TGTGCCAGCACCGAAGGACAGGGGGCGGGCGAGCAGTACTTC.

This chain connects TRBV11-2 to TRBJ2-1, with 10 bases matching TRBD2. Unmatched junction bases numbered 17, after V lost 5 bases and J lost 10 bases. The CDR3 is 17 residues long. Germline V gene data show CDR1 as SGHAT and CDR2 as FQNNGV. CDR3 protein: CASSRNPLAGEGGEQFF. In DNA, the CDR3 is TGTGCCAGCAGCCGCAATCCCCTAGCGGGAGAAGGGGGCGAGCAGTTCTTC.

The chain carries TRBV19 and TRBJ2-1; D is ambiguous. CDR3 size: 15 residues. Germline values: CDR1 LNHDA, CDR2 SQIVND (reference sequence). V was pared by 3 bases and J by 3 bases, with 12 bases between. This CDR3 is CASSIGRPGYNEQFF. The CDR3 DNA reads TGTGCCAGTAGTATTGGCAGGCCGGGCTACAATGAGCAGTTCTTC.

In regard to this clone: A much larger clone lies one base from this, so it may be a read error. The chain recombines TRBV7-2 with TRBJ2-7, with a tentative D call TRBD1 (6 bases). Germline V gives CDR1 SGHTA, CDR2 FQGNSA. The CDR3 is 14 amino acids. CDR3 DNA sequence: TGTGCCAGCAGCTTACAGGGGAGCTCCTACGGGCAGTACTTC. Protein sequence: CASSLQGSSYGQYF.

This clone was counted ten times or more. Here the CDR3 reads CASSFSPGDSTDTQYF. The CDR3 DNA is TGTGCCAGCAGTTTTAGTCCGGGGGACAGCACAGATACGCAGTATTTT. The chain is built from TRBV28 and TRBJ2-3; the D gene is possibly TRBD2 (6 bases). Germline V gene sequence: CDR1 MDHEN, CDR2 SYDVKM. The CDR3 covers 16 residues. The ends were cut back, 3 bases at V and 0 bases at J, with 13 bases in the middle.

The chain links TRBV19 to TRBJ1-1; D unresolved. The CDR3 has 12 amino acids. Germline V CDR1 and CDR2: LNHDA, SQIVND (reference sequence). V lost 5 bases, J lost 6 bases, and 10 bases lay in between. The CDR3 nucleotides are TGTGCCAGTAGTCCGGGGATCGCTGAAGCTTTCTTT. This gives the protein CASSPGIAEAFF.

This rearrangement joins TRBV7-2 to TRBJ1-1; TRBD1 is a possible D gene (6 bases). V lost 1 base to trimming and J lost 4 bases, with 10 bases between them. This CDR3 comprises 14 residues. The germline V gene encodes CDR1 SGHTA and CDR2 FQGNSA. This chain's CDR3 is CASSLGQVPTEAFF. Here the CDR3 DNA reads TGTGCCAGCAGCTTAGGACAGGTACCCACTGAAGCTTTCTTT.

The chain uses TRBV7-8 and TRBJ2-7; 11 bases line up with TRBD1. Germline trimming cut 4 bases from V and 5 bases from J; bases unmatched to any gene: 7. This CDR3 region has 15 residues. The germline V gene encodes CDR1 SGHVS and CDR2 FQNEAQ. The CDR3 loop is CASSSTGTGGDEQYF. DNA for the CDR3: TGTGCCAGCAGCTCAACCGGGACAGGGGGAGACGAGCAGTACTTC. The variable domain in full, with the rest retrieved from reference TRBV7-8 and TRBJ2-7, is GAGVSQSPRYKVAKRGQDVALRCDPISGHVSLFWYQQALGQGPEFLTYFQNEAQLDKSGLPSDRFFAERPEGSVSTLKIQRTQQEDSAVYLCASSSTGTGGDEQYFGPGTRLTVT.

J is TRBJ2-7 and V is TRBV30; tentatively, D is TRBD1 (6 bases). Trimming pared 8 bases from V and 1 base from J, leaving 15 bases between. This CDR3 is 13 amino acids long. Per the germline V gene, CDR1 is GTSNPN and CDR2 is SVGIG (reference sequence). Here the CDR3 reads CARTQGTSYEQYF. Written as DNA, the CDR3 is TGTGCCCGGACCCAGGGGACGTCCTACGAGCAGTACTTC.

The chain employs TRBV10-3 and TRBJ2-1; maybe TRBD2 (6 bases). V was shortened by 7 bases and J by 5 bases, with 15 bases between the two germline ends. CDR1 is ENHRY and CDR2 is SYGVKD in the germline V gene. CDR3 size: 14 residues. The DNA of the CDR3 is TGTGCCATCAAGGGACTGGCGGCAAACAATGAGCAGTTCTTC. It yields the protein CAIKGLAANNEQFF.